The clone carrying this T cell receptor (beta chain) has ten or more counts. This sample was included in a study of human T cells and chemical hapten exposure. Study-level background: The sensitizing agent was 2% DPC, placed on approximately 2 cm by approximately 2 cm of upper inner arm skin.

In TCRdb, the RACE reads were re-called with MiXCR into one record per CDR3 protein. The sample includes a few hundred thousand distinct CDR3 sequences, 5% to 6.5% of them seen just once. The germline V gene has CDR1 MNHEY and CDR2 SVGEGT. Losses at the gene ends were 5 bases for V and 6 bases for J; bases not matched to a gene: 12. CDR3 length equals 15 residues. Indicated time point: pre-sensitization, week 0. Treatment given: therapeutic diphenylcyclopropenone sensitization with weekly scalp DPC. V gene TRBV6-2 or TRBV6-3 combines with J gene TRBJ1-1; the match to TRBD1 covers 7 bases. Material: whole blood, obtained in connection with sensitization to the hapten diphenylcyclopropenone (DPC). The sequence was collected from a woman aged 18-30 years with alopecia areata. Some clones in this sample may be carry-over from other donors' samples. DNA for the CDR3: TGTGCCAGCAGTGCACGACAGGGACTGATGTCTGAAGCTTTCTTT. The encoded protein is CASSARQGLMSEAFF.